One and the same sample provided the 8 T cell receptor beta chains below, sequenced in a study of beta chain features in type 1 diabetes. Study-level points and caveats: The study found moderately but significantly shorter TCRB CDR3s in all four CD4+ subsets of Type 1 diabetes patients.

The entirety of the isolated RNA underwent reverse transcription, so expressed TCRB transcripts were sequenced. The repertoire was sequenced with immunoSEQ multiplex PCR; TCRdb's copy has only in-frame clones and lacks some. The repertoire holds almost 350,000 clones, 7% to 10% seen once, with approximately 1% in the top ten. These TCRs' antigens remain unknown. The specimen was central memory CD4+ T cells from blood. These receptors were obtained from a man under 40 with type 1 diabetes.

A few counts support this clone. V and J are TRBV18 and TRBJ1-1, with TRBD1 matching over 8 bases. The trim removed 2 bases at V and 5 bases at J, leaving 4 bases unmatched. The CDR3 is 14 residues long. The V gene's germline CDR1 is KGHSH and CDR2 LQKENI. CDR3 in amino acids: CASSPSWTGTEAFF. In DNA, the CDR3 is TGTGCCAGCTCACCAAGCTGGACAGGGACTGAAGCTTTCTTT.

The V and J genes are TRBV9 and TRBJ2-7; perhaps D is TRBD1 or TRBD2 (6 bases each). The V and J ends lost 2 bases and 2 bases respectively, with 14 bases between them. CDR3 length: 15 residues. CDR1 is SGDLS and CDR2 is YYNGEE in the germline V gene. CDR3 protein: CASSVGPGGTYEQYF. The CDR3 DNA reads TGTGCCAGCAGCGTCGGTCCCGGGGGCACCTACGAGCAGTACTTC.

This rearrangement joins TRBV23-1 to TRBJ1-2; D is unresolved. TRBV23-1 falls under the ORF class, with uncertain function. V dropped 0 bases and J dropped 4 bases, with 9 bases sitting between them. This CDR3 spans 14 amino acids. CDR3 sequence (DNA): TGCGCCAGCAGTCAATCGCGTGCCGGCTATGGCTACACCTTC. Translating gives CASSQSRAGYGYTF.

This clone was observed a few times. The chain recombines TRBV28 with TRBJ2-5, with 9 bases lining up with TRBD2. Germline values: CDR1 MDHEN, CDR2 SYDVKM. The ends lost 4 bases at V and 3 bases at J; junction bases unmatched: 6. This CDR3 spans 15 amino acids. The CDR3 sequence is CASSSEGLAKETQYF. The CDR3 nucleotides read TGTGCCAGCAGTTCGGAAGGACTAGCGAAAGAGACCCAGTACTTC.

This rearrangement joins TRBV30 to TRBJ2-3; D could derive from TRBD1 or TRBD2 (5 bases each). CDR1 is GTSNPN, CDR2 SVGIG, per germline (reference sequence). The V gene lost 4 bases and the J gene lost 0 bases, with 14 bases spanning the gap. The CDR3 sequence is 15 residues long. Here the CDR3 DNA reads TGTGCCTGGAAGTCGGGGCTAACTAGCACAGATACGCAGTATTTT. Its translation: CAWKSGLTSTDTQYF.

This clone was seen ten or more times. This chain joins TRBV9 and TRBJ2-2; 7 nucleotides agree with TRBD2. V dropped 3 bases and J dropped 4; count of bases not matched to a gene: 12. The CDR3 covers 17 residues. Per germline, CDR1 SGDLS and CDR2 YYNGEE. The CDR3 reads CASSASLLASGTGELFF. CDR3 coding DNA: TGTGCCAGCAGCGCGTCCCTACTAGCGTCGGGCACCGGGGAGCTGTTTTTT.

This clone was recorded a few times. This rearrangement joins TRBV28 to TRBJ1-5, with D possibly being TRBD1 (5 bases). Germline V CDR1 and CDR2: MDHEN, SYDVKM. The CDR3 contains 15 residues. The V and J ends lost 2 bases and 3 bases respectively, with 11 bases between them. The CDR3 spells CASSLPEGNNQPQHF. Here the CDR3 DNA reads TGTGCCAGCAGTTTACCGGAGGGGAACAATCAGCCCCAGCATTTT.

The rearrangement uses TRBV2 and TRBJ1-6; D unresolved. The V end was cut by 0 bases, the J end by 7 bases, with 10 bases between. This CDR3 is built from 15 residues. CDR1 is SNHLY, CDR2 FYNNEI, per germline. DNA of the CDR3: TGTGCCAGCAGTGAAGCGGGCCAGGCAAATTCACCCCTCCACTTT. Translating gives CASSEAGQANSPLHF.